This T cell receptor (beta chain) originates from a study of T-cell reconstitution after alpha-beta-depleted transplantation in children. General study findings and limits: Reported findings indicate that, about two months after transplant, alpha-beta T cells came from several hundred expanded clones, which were derived from non-depleted graft cells. Surviving recipient T cells and thymic progenitors accounted for the high day-60 TCRbeta diversity observed in some patients.

During its preparation, the TCRbeta library received unique molecular identifiers. TCRdb reanalysed the PCR reads using MiXCR and keeps one entry per CDR3 protein. The sample records 500,000 to 750,000 distinct CDR3 sequences, 20% to 30% being singletons. Of note for this clonotype: Its antigen is currently unknown.

V lost 3 bases, J lost 5 bases, and 11 bases lay in between. The CDR3 has 13 amino acids. The chain combines TRBV12-3 or TRBV12-4 with TRBJ2-7, with D tentatively TRBD2 (5 bases). This receptor was identified in a boy under two years old with Wiskott-Aldrich syndrome, due to receive a stem cell transplant. The sample consisted of PBMCs, taken before TCRalphabeta/CD19-depleted stem cell transplant. CDR3 region: CASSLVGRHEQYF. CDR3 nucleotide sequence: TGTGCCAGCAGTTTGGTGGGGAGACACGAGCAGTACTTC.